The entry that follows covers one T cell receptor (beta chain) sequence. Its target is unknown. Cells designated naive CD8 were CD45RO-negative and were positively selected for CCR7, with terminally differentiated effector memory CD45RA+ cells excluded. Donors comprised healthy HIV-negative adults lacking recent acute infections or vaccinations. The entry originates in a study of shared clonotypes between healthy human individuals. Study-level findings and limits: Four donors shared about 5% of their naive CD4 clonotypes.

Sequencing was performed with immunoSEQ multiplex PCR; in TCRdb, only in-frame clones are kept and a portion is missing. The table shows about 2 million clones, with about 95% occurring only once. Sequencing was carried out using naive CD8+ T cells sorted from blood. The clonotype was recovered from a man between 18 and 29 years old in good health.

In DNA, the CDR3 is TGTGCCATCAGTGAAGACCCTAGCAGCACAGATACGCAGTATTTT. It encodes CAISEDPSSTDTQYF. The V gene is TRBV10-3, the J gene TRBJ2-3, with a possible D match to TRBD2 (5 bases). V was trimmed by 3 bases and J by 0 bases, leaving 10 bases between them. Germline V gives CDR1 ENHRY, CDR2 SYGVKD. This CDR3 contains 15 residues.